This T cell receptor beta chain appears in the sequencing data of a study of blood T cell repertoires in COVID-19 (TCRdb year 2020). In the study overall: Samples from collaborators originated in the United States, Italy and Spain and spanned both the acute and convalescent phases of COVID-19. Subjects who had been exposed to COVID-19, were actively infected with it, or had recovered from it provided the deeply sampled blood TCRbeta repertoires that made up the dataset. The repertoires were released in a freely available public database intended as a resource for research on the immune response to SARS-CoV-2. The samples were drawn from the first 160 participants of the ongoing ImmuneRACE study and from some 1,300 subjects provided by 6 global collaborators. The prospective study material was composed of cDNA or gDNA derived from T cells, B-cell-depleted T cells, or PBMCs. A de-identified subject ID, COVID-19 status, age in years and sex were almost always included in the sample metadata. HLA class I and class II types, where available, came from metadata supplied by the sample provider rather than from assay-based typing.

TCRbeta CDR3 regions were amplified from genomic DNA by means of the immunoSEQ Assay, a bias-controlled multiplex PCR. The paper's data handling went like this. Nucleated cell counts per sample were estimated from amplification of reference gene primers within the assay. To quantify the absolute abundance of each unique TCRbeta CDR3 rearrangement, sequence reads were collapsed and filtered. Productive Simpson clonality was computed per sample as the square root of Simpson's diversity index over productive rearrangements. As stored in TCRdb, this immuneACCESS dataset retains in-frame rearrangements with V and J assigned. A fraction of the clones does not appear; measured against another copy, unresolved V genes explain less than half of the discrepancy, and the remainder lacks a known reason. V and J calls and clone size are those listed in that table; D and trimming were worked out from the DNA. The sample table contains about 400,000 clones; only one count was recorded for roughly 91% of them. About 1.7% of the sample is in the top ten clones.

Participants in the prospective study were aged about 18 to 95 years, lived in 24 United States geographic areas, and enrolled through a virtual design. In the prospective study, participants were assigned to cohorts based on the clinical history participants reported in a screening survey and a study questionnaire. Recovered participants in ImmuneRACE Cohort 3 were defined by two consecutive negative NP/OP PCR tests, clearance by a healthcare professional, or resolution of symptoms. Each participant in the prospective study had whole blood, serum and a nasopharyngeal or oropharyngeal swab collected by mobile phlebotomists. Prospective study participants could optionally give additional blood draws and questionnaires over an approximately 2-month period. Before DNA extraction, prospective study blood samples were shipped either frozen or at room temperature. Spanning cysteine to phenylalanine, the CDR3 consists of 14 amino acids. Just the 42-base CDR3 DNA is kept, in frame starting at base 1. The CDR1 and CDR2 encoded by the germline V gene (reference sequence) are MNHEY and SMNVEV. Trimming at the junction amounts to 1 base on V and 6 bases on J, and the germline ends lie 12 bases apart.

With respect to this clone: Its specific antigen is unknown. No much larger clone is present one base from it, and per-base qualities are unavailable.

What the authors observed across the whole study: The quantity of clinical and demographic metadata differed by source and by participant and was supplied without curation.

Recombination linked TRBV27 to TRBJ1-2; matching of 5 bases hints at TRBD1 as the D gene. The receptor's source is a young woman who had recovered from COVID-19. Sequencing was performed on PBMCs or T cells enriched from blood (not recorded which). The nucleotides are TGTGCCAGCAGTTTATGGAAGGGGTCCGATGGCTACACCTTC. Its protein is CASSLWKGSDGYTF.